The sequence of this TCR beta chain was determined in a study of T cell responses to AZD1222 COVID-19 vaccine. Study findings and constraints: Rises in breadth and depth of Spike-specific TCRs came after two AZD1222 doses. Among vaccine-associated CD4 TCRs, coverage spanned spike, with dominance at 160-218 and 743-854.

Produced via immunoSEQ multiplex PCR; TCRdb's table is partial and in-frame only. The table has 250,000 to 300,000 clones, almost 95% seen once; the top ten hold about 0.5%. About this clone itself: Its antigen is unidentified.

Germline CDR1 is SGHRS and CDR2 is YFSETQ. The CDR3 sequence is 18 residues long. Trimming cost V 5 bases and J 2 bases; bases outside gene matches: 16. The clonotype comes from an adult who received the AZD1222 COVID-19 vaccine. This specimen consisted of peripheral blood, obtained 28 days after the second AZD1222 dose. The V call is TRBV5-1, the J call TRBJ1-1; 9 positions agree with TRBD1. The CDR3 bases are TGCGCCAGCAGTCTAAAGACAGGGGGATTTCGGGAAAACACTGAAGCTTTCTTT. It is translated as CASSLKTGGFRENTEAFF.